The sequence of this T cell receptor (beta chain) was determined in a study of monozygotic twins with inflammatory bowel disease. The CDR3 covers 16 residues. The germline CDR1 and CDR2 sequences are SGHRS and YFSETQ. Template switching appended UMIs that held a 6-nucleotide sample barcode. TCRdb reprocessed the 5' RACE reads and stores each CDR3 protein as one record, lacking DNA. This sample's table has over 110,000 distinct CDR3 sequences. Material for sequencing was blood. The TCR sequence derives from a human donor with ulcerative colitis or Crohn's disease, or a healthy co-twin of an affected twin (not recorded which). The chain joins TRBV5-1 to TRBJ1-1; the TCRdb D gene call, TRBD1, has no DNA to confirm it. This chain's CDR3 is CASSPQRGGMNTEAFF. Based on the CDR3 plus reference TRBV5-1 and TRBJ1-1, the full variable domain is KAGVTQTPRYLIKTRGQQVTLSCSPISGHRSVSWYQQTPGQGLQFLFEYFSETQRNKGNFPGRFSGRQFSNSRSEMNVSTLELGDSALYLCASSPQRGGMNTEAFFGQGTRLTVV.